This T cell receptor (beta chain) was captured in a study of shared clonotypes between healthy human individuals. Worth noting for this clone: The antigen is undetermined.

There are 15 residues in the CDR3. With 4 bases clipped from V and 5 bases from J, the junction kept 9 bases outside the gene matches. CDR1 and CDR2 (germline): SGDLS, YYNGEE. Regarding the study as a whole: Clonotype sharing among donors was expected to depend on sequencing depth.

The protocol was immunoSEQ multiplex PCR, while the TCRdb copy is restricted to in-frame clones and leaves out a portion. The data contain a few million clones, just over 90% of them singletons. What was sequenced was naive CD4+ T cells from PBMCs. Subset meaning: CD45RA+ positively selected. The V call is TRBV9, the J call TRBJ1-1; TRBD1 agrees at 9 bases. The sequence derives from a man aged 18 to 29 in good health. Some clones in this sample may be carry-over from other donors' samples. The CDR3 spells CASSSQGAGRTEAFF. CDR3 bases: TGTGCCAGCAGCTCACAGGGGGCTGGGAGAACTGAAGCTTTCTTT.